This passage covers 22 T cell receptor beta chains from one sample sequenced in a study of blood T cell repertoires in COVID-19. Method: immunoSEQ multiplex PCR; TCRdb's copy keeps in-frame clones and lacks some. The sample has 450,000 to 500,000 clones, 80% to 90% seen once. The sequenced material came from peripheral blood. The receptor source for this set is a human donor in a cohort sampled during active COVID-19.

The CDR3 spells CASSPISSGKSGANVLTF. The CDR3 region has the DNA TGTGCCAGCTCCCCAATTTCTAGCGGGAAGTCTGGGGCCAACGTCCTGACTTTC. The J gene is TRBJ2-6, the V gene TRBV18; TRBD2 aligns across 9 bases. J was trimmed by 1 base and V by 6 bases; bases with no gene match: 10. Germline-derived CDR1 and CDR2 are KGHSH and LQKENI. There are 18 residues in the CDR3. Full variable domain (missing parts from reference TRBV18 and TRBJ2-6): NAGVMQNPRHLVRRRGQEARLRCSPMKGHSHVYWYRQLPEEGLKFMVYLQKENIIDESGMPKERFSAEFPKEGPSILRIQQVVRGDSAAYFCASSPISSGKSGANVLTFGAGSRLTVL.

This clone was found once. The genes are TRBV12-3 or TRBV12-4 and TRBJ2-7; 9 nucleotides match TRBD2. This CDR3 has 13 amino acids. With V trimmed by 5 bases and J by 3 bases, 2 bases remained unmatched. This CDR3 reads CASSLSGSYEQYF. The CDR3, as DNA: TGTGCCAGCAGTCTTAGCGGGAGCTACGAGCAGTACTTC.

The chain combines TRBV11-3 with TRBJ2-7, with unresolved D. The CDR3 covers 12 residues. Per the germline V gene, CDR1 is SGHNT and CDR2 is YENEEA. V was clipped by 5 bases and J by 5 bases, with 10 bases between them. The CDR3 bases are TGTGCCAGCAGCCCGAGGAGAAACGAGCAGTACTTC. Amino acid sequence: CASSPRRNEQYF.

The rearrangement links TRBV3-1 (or the pseudogene TRBV3-2) to TRBJ1-6; D not certain. Trimming left V 0 bases short and J 4 bases short, with 7 bases between. There are 15 residues in the CDR3. The germline V gene has CDR1 LGHDT and CDR2 YNNKEL (reference sequence). Here the CDR3 reads CASSQEPTYNSPLHF. The CDR3 DNA reads TGTGCCAGCAGCCAAGAACCAACATATAATTCACCCCTCCACTTT.

This chain joins TRBV10-3 and TRBJ1-6; D is undetermined. The germline CDR1 and CDR2 sequences are ENHRY and SYGVKD. The CDR3 loop spans 13 amino acids. Between the trimmed V and J ends, which lost 2 bases and 9 bases, there was a span of 8 bases. This chain's CDR3 is CAISETGGSPLHF. The CDR3 nucleotides read TGTGCCATCAGTGAGACTGGTGGTTCACCCCTCCACTTT.

This rearrangement joins TRBV7-9 to TRBJ1-1, with a weak D call TRBD1 (6 bases). Trimming stripped 4 bases from V and 12 bases from J, with 15 bases between. The germline gives CDR1 SEHNR, CDR2 FQNEAQ (reference sequence). This CDR3 comprises 12 residues. In DNA form, the CDR3 reads TGTGCCAGCAGCTCATCCCGGGACATAACTTTCTTT. It yields the protein CASSSSRDITFF.

The J gene is TRBJ2-5, the V gene TRBV7-9; a weak D match, TRBD1 (6 bases). The CDR3 consists of 13 residues. V dropped 5 bases and J dropped 4 bases, with 11 bases sitting between them. Germline V gene lookup returns CDR1 SEHNR and CDR2 FQNEAQ (reference sequence). The chain's CDR3 is CASSARQAETQYF. The CDR3 nucleotides are TGTGCCAGCAGCGCGCGACAGGCAGAGACCCAGTACTTC.

The chain couples TRBV5-1 to TRBJ2-3; 14 bases agree with TRBD2. This CDR3 comprises 16 residues. The V gene end was trimmed by 4 bases and the J gene end by 4 bases; junction bases not matched to a gene: 5. Germline CDR1 is SGHRS and CDR2 is YFSETQ. CDR3 residues: CASSPRLAGGADTQYF. The CDR3 DNA is TGCGCCAGCAGCCCTAGACTAGCGGGAGGGGCAGATACGCAGTATTTT.

This clone was found once. The chain links TRBV19 to TRBJ2-7; 15 bases align to TRBD2. With 5 bases clipped from V and 12 bases from J, the junction kept 11 bases outside the gene matches. Germline loops: CDR1 LNHDA, CDR2 SQIVND (reference sequence). CDR3 size: 15 residues. CDR3 coding DNA: TGTGCCAGTAGTCCGGCAGGACTAGCGGGAGGGCCACCGTACTTC. It is translated as CASSPAGLAGGPPYF.

This clone was picked up one time. The chain carries TRBV28 and TRBJ2-7; the D is unclear. The CDR3 totals 11 residues. Trimming took 3 bases from V and 4 from J, leaving 4 bases between them. Germline-derived CDR1 and CDR2 are MDHEN and SYDVKM. The CDR3 spells CASSFSYEQYF. Written as DNA, the CDR3 is TGTGCCAGCAGTTTTTCTTACGAGCAGTACTTC.

V gene TRBV19 combines with J gene TRBJ1-1, with 9 bases aligning to TRBD1. J was trimmed by 7 bases and V by 4 bases; bases with no gene match: 7. This CDR3 has 14 residues. Germline assignment: CDR1 LNHDA and CDR2 SQIVND (reference sequence). The CDR3 sequence: CASSTSDRGGEAFF. The DNA for the CDR3 is TGTGCCAGTAGTACCTCGGACAGGGGAGGTGAAGCTTTCTTT.

The chain is built from TRBV5-3 and TRBJ1-4; D remains unclear. TRBV5-3 is reported as an ORF; its role is uncertain. The CDR3 is made up of 17 amino acids. V shed 3 bases and J shed 5 bases, with 20 bases lying between them. CDR3 sequence reads: CARSSRVPFGLNEKLFF. As DNA, the CDR3 is TGTGCCAGAAGCTCCCGGGTGCCCTTCGGTTTGAATGAAAAACTGTTTTTT.

V and J are TRBV28 and TRBJ1-1; D uncertain. The germline CDR1 and CDR2 sequences are MDHEN and SYDVKM. V was pared by 2 bases and J by 6 bases, with 13 bases between. The CDR3 runs 14 residues. CDR3 bases: TGTGCCAGCAGTTTAGACACTCCTCCGGCTGAAGCTTTCTTT. Encoded protein: CASSLDTPPAEAFF.

This chain joins TRBV28 and TRBJ1-2; TRBD1 matches at 9 bases. With V trimmed by 2 bases and J by 4 bases, 8 bases remained unmatched. CDR3 length: 16 residues. In germline, CDR1 is MDHEN, CDR2 SYDVKM. The CDR3 bases are TGTGCCAGCAGTTTACTGGGGGACAGGGCCTTCTATGGCTACACCTTC. Its protein product is CASSLLGDRAFYGYTF.

This clone appeared a few times. CDR3 loop: CASSIAGDGRADTQYF. CDR3 nucleotide sequence: TGTGCCAGTAGTATAGCGGGAGACGGGAGAGCAGATACGCAGTATTTT. The J gene is TRBJ2-3, the V gene TRBV19; TRBD2 is a possible D gene (6 bases). The CDR3 is made up of 16 amino acids. Germline values: CDR1 LNHDA, CDR2 SQIVND (reference sequence). V gave up 1 base and J gave up 4 bases, with 15 bases separating them.

This clone is a singleton in its sample. The chain is built from TRBV7-8 and TRBJ2-1; 8 bases line up with TRBD2. V trimming: 10 bases; J trimming: 1 base; junction bases outside the gene matches: 21. CDR3 length: 19 amino acids. CDR1 and CDR2 (germline): SGHVS, FQNEAQ. The CDR3 DNA sequence: TGTGCCACCGACGGCCCTGCGGGAAGCGGGAGTTATTCCTACAATGAGCAGTTCTTC. This translates into CATDGPAGSGSYSYNEQFF.

The V call is TRBV7-3, the J call TRBJ2-3, with 10 bases aligning to TRBD1. CDR1 is SGHTA, CDR2 FQGTGA, per germline. The CDR3 has 21 residues. V was clipped by 3 bases and J by 2 bases; unmatched bases: 20. The CDR3 region has the DNA TGTGCCAGCAGCTTCCACTGGGACAGGGGTTGGTTTGGAGGGGCCACAGATACGCAGTATTTT. Protein product: CASSFHWDRGWFGGATDTQYF.

The V gene is TRBV30, the J gene TRBJ1-1; TRBD1 aligns across 10 bases. CDR3 length equals 14 residues. From germline, CDR1 is GTSNPN and CDR2 SVGIG (reference sequence). V was pared by 4 bases and J by 5 bases, with 7 bases of the junction left unmatched. In nucleotides, the CDR3 is TGTGCCTGGATGAGACAGGGGGCGCGGACTGAAGCTTTCTTT. Protein: CAWMRQGARTEAFF. Drawing the rest from reference TRBV30 and TRBJ1-1, the complete variable domain is SQTIHQWPATLVQPVGSPLSLECTVEGTSNPNLYWYRQAAGRGLQLLFYSVGIGQISSEVPQNLSASRPQDRQFILSSKKLLLSDSGFYLCAWMRQGARTEAFFGQGTRLTVV.

This rearrangement joins TRBV11-3 to TRBJ2-1; 8 positions agree with TRBD2. There are 14 residues in the CDR3. V shed 3 bases and J 8 bases; nucleotides not matched to a gene: 6. From germline, CDR1 is SGHNT and CDR2 YENEEA. The DNA of the CDR3 is TGTGCCAGCAGCTTCCAAGCGGGAGTCGATGAGCAGTTCTTC. This translates into CASSFQAGVDEQFF.

The chain joins TRBV27 to TRBJ1-1; 7 nucleotides line up with TRBD1. This CDR3 has 15 amino acids. Germline CDR1 and CDR2: MNHEY and SMNVEV (reference sequence). The junction had 9 bases not matched to a gene; V was cut back by 5 bases and J by 3 bases. Written as DNA, the CDR3 is TGTGCCAGCAGTAGAGTAGAGGGGGCTTACACTGAAGCTTTCTTT. Translation: CASSRVEGAYTEAFF.

The chain couples TRBV6-4 to TRBJ1-2; D unresolved. V lost 0 bases, J lost 8 bases, and 13 bases lay in between. There are 14 residues in the CDR3. Germline CDR1 is MRHNA and CDR2 is SNTAGT. CDR3 protein: CASSDSSRSPGYTF. The CDR3 DNA is TGTGCCAGCAGTGACTCCTCGAGAAGTCCGGGCTACACCTTC.

The table lists this clone with a few counts. This chain connects TRBV11-2 to TRBJ1-5; D not resolved. The CDR3 covers 14 residues. The germline V and J ends were trimmed by 5 bases and 7 bases, with 15 bases remaining between them. Germline CDR1 is SGHAT and CDR2 is FQNNGV. In DNA, the CDR3 is TGTGCCAGCAGCCCCCTGCCCCAGGCGCAGCCCCAGCATTTT. It codes for CASSPLPQAQPQHF. Full variable domain (outside the CDR3, taken from reference TRBV11-2 and TRBJ1-5): EAGVAQSPRYKIIEKRQSVAFWCNPISGHATLYWYQQILGQGPKLLIQFQNNGVVDDSQLPKDRFSAERLKGVDSTLKIQPAKLEDSAVYLCASSPLPQAQPQHFGDGTRLSIL.